This is a list of T cell receptor beta chains from one sample in a study of blood T cell repertoires in COVID-19. Clones were read by immunoSEQ multiplex PCR, and TCRdb kept only the in-frame ones, dropping some. The data contain 130,000 or so clones, 84% of them seen just once; the ten biggest clones take up approximately 18%. The specimen was peripheral blood. The receptors derive from a woman aged 80 or older with acute or convalescent COVID-19. The CDR3 runs from the conserved cysteine through the conserved F or W. A D gene is named only where the DNA matches it firmly. A row's size may be missing; if present it is once, few, many or a size class.

d_call | j_call | clone_size | v_call | cdr3_aa | cdr3_nt
NA | TRBJ1-1 | NA | TRBV6-2/TRBV6-3 | CASSQQRETEAFF | TGTGCCAGCAGCCAACAGAGGGAGACTGAAGCTTTCTTT
TRBD1 | TRBJ2-1 | few | TRBV7-6 | CASSLRQGRGRPSGDNEQFF | TGTGCCAGCAGCTTACGCCAAGGCAGGGGGCGTCCCAGCGGAGACAATGAGCAGTTCTTC
NA | TRBJ1-3 | many | TRBV10-1 | CASTTTGTIKSGNTIYF | TGCGCCAGCACCACCACAGGGACCATTAAATCTGGAAACACCATATATTTT
NA | TRBJ1-4 | NA | TRBV4-1 | CASSQVGQGREKLFF | TGCGCCAGCAGCCAAGTAGGGCAGGGGCGGGAAAAACTGTTTTTT
TRBD2 | TRBJ2-2 | NA | TRBV5-4 | CASSPIAGGRRGELFF | TGTGCCAGCAGTCCTATAGCGGGGGGGCGTCGTGGGGAGCTGTTTTTT
NA | TRBJ2-7 | NA | TRBV5-1 | CASSLGGTGGSGEQYF | TGCGCCAGCAGCTTGGGAGGGACGGGGGGCTCCGGCGAGCAGTACTTC
NA | TRBJ1-5 | NA | TRBV28 | CASLKMYGNQPQHF | TGTGCCAGCCTAAAAATGTATGGCAATCAGCCCCAGCATTTT
TRBD1 | TRBJ2-3 | NA | TRBV7-9 | CASSFGSGQGATDTQYF | TGTGCCAGCAGCTTCGGGTCGGGACAGGGGGCAACAGATACGCAGTATTTT
NA | TRBJ1-1 | NA | TRBV7-9 | CASSFGGSEAFF | TGTGCCAGCAGCTTCGGCGGAAGTGAAGCTTTCTTT
NA | TRBJ1-5 | NA | TRBV19 | CASSPSGFDQPQHF | TGTGCCAGTAGCCCTTCGGGGTTCGATCAGCCCCAGCATTTT
NA | TRBJ1-6 | NA | TRBV7-2 | CASSLSNRGSGTTPLHF | TGTGCCAGCAGCTTAAGCAATCGGGGTAGTGGCACGACACCCCTCCACTTT
TRBD1 | TRBJ1-1 | NA | TRBV4-1 | CASSQGVLGQGARTEAFF | TGCGCCAGCAGCCAAGGGGTGCTTGGTCAGGGGGCGAGGACTGAAGCTTTCTTT
TRBD2 | TRBJ2-1 | NA | TRBV29-1 | CSVEDRTSGVSYNEQFF | TGCAGCGTTGAAGATAGGACTAGCGGGGTTTCCTACAATGAGCAGTTCTTC
TRBD2 | TRBJ2-4 | NA | TRBV6-2/TRBV6-3 | CASSRGLAGVLAKNIQYF | TGTGCCAGCAGTCGCGGACTAGCGGGGGTGTTAGCCAAAAACATTCAGTACTTC
NA | TRBJ2-3 | NA | TRBV3-1/TRBV3-2 | CASSQPRRTQYF | TGTGCCAGCAGCCAACCGAGGCGTACGCAGTATTTT
NA | TRBJ1-1 | NA | TRBV10-3 | CAISESARNTEAFF | TGTGCCATCAGTGAGTCAGCTCGGAACACTGAAGCTTTCTTT
TRBD1 | TRBJ2-3 | NA | TRBV12-5 | CASGPGTGVADTQYF | TGTGCTAGTGGCCCGGGGACAGGGGTGGCAGATACGCAGTATTTT
NA | TRBJ1-6 | NA | TRBV14 | CASSNPRLGPYNSPLHF | TGTGCCAGCAGCAACCCCCGGCTGGGCCCATATAATTCACCCCTCCACTTT
NA | TRBJ2-3 | NA | TRBV3-1/TRBV3-2 | CASSLGLTDTQYF | TGTGCCAGCAGCCTCGGACTCACAGATACGCAGTATTTT
NA | TRBJ1-5 | NA | TRBV19 | CASSMVTEARPQHF | TGTGCCAGTAGTATGGTGACAGAGGCTCGGCCCCAGCATTTT
NA | TRBJ1-2 | NA | TRBV21-1 | CASSMGGGPFDGYTF | TGTGCCAGCAGCATGGGGGGAGGCCCGTTCGATGGCTACACCTTC
TRBD1 | TRBJ2-7 | NA | TRBV7-8 | CASSLVGTGVYEQYF | TGTGCCAGCAGCTTAGTTGGGACAGGGGTCTACGAGCAGTACTTC
TRBD1 | TRBJ1-4 | few | TRBV5-5 | CASSVRDRGSTNEKLFF | TGTGCCAGCAGCGTACGGGACAGGGGGTCCACTAATGAAAAACTGTTTTTT
NA | TRBJ2-1 | NA | TRBV2 | CASRKGGGRPHEQFF | TGTGCCAGCAGGAAGGGGGGCGGGAGACCCCATGAGCAGTTCTTC
NA | TRBJ1-5 | NA | TRBV6-6 | CASSYPAGDNQPQHF | TGTGCCAGCAGTTACCCCGCAGGGGACAATCAGCCCCAGCATTTT
TRBD1 | TRBJ2-5 | NA | TRBV5-5 | CASYSGQGSGETQYF | TGTGCCAGCTACTCGGGACAGGGGTCCGGGGAGACCCAGTACTTC
NA | TRBJ1-2 | NA | TRBV30 | CAWSLNYGYTF | TGTGCCTGGAGTCTTAACTATGGCTACACCTTC
NA | TRBJ1-2 | NA | TRBV6-5 | CASSYTGGTVYGYTF | TGTGCCAGCAGTTACACAGGTGGCACGGTCTATGGCTACACCTTC
NA | TRBJ2-7 | NA | TRBV11-2 | CASSFWGGRNEQYF | TGTGCCAGCAGCTTTTGGGGGGGCCGGAACGAGCAGTACTTC
NA | TRBJ2-3 | few | TRBV27 | CASSRQIGDTQYF | TGTGCCAGCAGTCGCCAAATCGGAGATACGCAGTATTTT
TRBD1 | TRBJ1-4 | NA | TRBV6-5 | CASSTGQTNEKLFF | TGTGCCAGCAGTACGGGACAGACAAATGAAAAACTGTTTTTT
TRBD2 | TRBJ2-7 | NA | TRBV7-8 | CASSLAGGPYEQYF | TGTGCCAGCAGCTTAGCGGGAGGGCCTTACGAGCAGTACTTC
TRBD1 | TRBJ1-3 | NA | TRBV5-1 | CASSTLTSTGRGGNTIYF | TGCGCCAGCAGCACCCTCACATCGACAGGGAGAGGAGGAAACACCATATATTTT
NA | TRBJ2-7 | NA | TRBV7-8 | CASSMRLETYEQYF | TGTGCCAGCAGCATGAGACTGGAGACCTACGAGCAGTACTTC
TRBD1 | TRBJ2-2 | NA | TRBV2 | CASSEGQGANGELFF | TGTGCCAGCAGTGAAGGGCAGGGGGCCAACGGGGAGCTGTTTTTT
NA | TRBJ1-2 | NA | TRBV7-9 | CASSDLRVSYGYTF | TGTGCCAGCAGCGACCTCAGGGTGTCCTATGGCTACACCTTC
TRBD2 | TRBJ2-1 | NA | TRBV10-1 | CASSESGLAGDNEQFF | TGCGCCAGCAGTGAGTCCGGACTAGCGGGGGACAATGAGCAGTTCTTC
NA | TRBJ2-7 | NA | TRBV6-6 | CASKFDKTYEQYF | TGTGCCAGCAAGTTCGACAAAACCTACGAGCAGTACTTC
TRBD2 | TRBJ2-1 | NA | TRBV19 | CASTSGGAYNEQFF | TGTGCCAGTACCTCGGGAGGCGCCTACAATGAGCAGTTCTTC
TRBD2 | TRBJ2-4 | once | TRBV9 | CASSPSGLAGGLAKNIQYF | TGTGCCAGCAGCCCGAGCGGACTAGCGGGGGGATTAGCCAAAAACATTCAGTACTTC
TRBD1 | TRBJ2-7 | NA | TRBV7-9 | CASGPGQGYEQYF | TGTGCCAGCGGACCGGGACAGGGCTACGAGCAGTACTTC
TRBD1 | TRBJ1-6 | NA | TRBV9 | CASSDAGGNSPLHF | TGTGCCAGCAGCGACGCAGGGGGGAATTCACCCCTCCACTTT
TRBD1 | TRBJ1-2 | few | TRBV19 | CASSIGQGGYGYTF | TGTGCCAGTAGTATAGGACAGGGGGGCTATGGCTACACCTTC
NA | TRBJ2-2 | NA | TRBV18 | CASLPDLAAGELFF | TGTGCCAGCCTCCCCGACCTAGCTGCCGGGGAGCTGTTTTTT
TRBD1 | TRBJ2-2 | NA | TRBV9 | CASSSVTGGINTGELFF | TGTGCCAGCAGCTCAGTGACAGGGGGCATAAACACCGGGGAGCTGTTTTTT
TRBD1 | TRBJ1-4 | NA | TRBV29-1 | CSVRDRVNEKLFF | TGCAGCGTTAGGGACAGAGTTAATGAAAAACTGTTTTTT
NA | TRBJ1-6 | NA | TRBV21-1 | CASSRETGNSPLHF | TGTGCCAGCAGCAGGGAGACGGGTAATTCACCCCTCCACTTT
TRBD2 | TRBJ2-5 | NA | TRBV3-1/TRBV3-2 | CASSQAPGLAGGQETQYF | TGTGCCAGCAGCCAAGCTCCGGGACTAGCGGGGGGACAAGAGACCCAGTACTTC
NA | TRBJ2-7 | few | TRBV7-2 | CASSLASSYEQYF | TGTGCCAGCAGCTTAGCTAGCTCCTACGAGCAGTACTTC